The 15 T cell receptor beta chains below were found in one sample sequenced in a study of T-cell memory formation after mild COVID-19. A single record per CDR3 protein comes from TCRdb applying MiXCR to the 5' RACE reads. Of hundreds of thousands of distinct CDR3 sequences in the sample, 15% to 20% were seen once. The sequenced sample consisted of PBMCs or a T cell subset sorted from them (not recorded which). Receptors originate from an adult woman who had mild COVID-19 (a few samples of this study predate the infection). Cell type and time point are not known.

This clonotype appeared a few times. V and J are TRBV5-1 and TRBJ2-3; D unclear. The CDR3 covers 14 residues. Germline-derived CDR1 and CDR2 are SGHRS and YFSETQ. Between the trimmed V and J ends, which lost 7 bases and 2 bases, there was a span of 14 bases. CDR3 DNA: TGCGCCAGCGGAAGAACCCCCGACACAGATACGCAGTATTTT. Translating it yields CASGRTPDTDTQYF.

This clonotype was recorded at least ten times. The chain uses TRBV24-1 and TRBJ2-2, with TRBD1 matching 10 bases. Germline V lookup: CDR1 KGHDR, CDR2 SFDVKD. This CDR3 is built from 15 residues. The V segment lost 6 bases and the J segment 3 bases; nucleotides outside the gene matches: 3. The CDR3 spells CATSSGQGYTGELFF. CDR3 in DNA: TGTGCCACCAGTTCGGGACAGGGGTACACCGGGGAGCTGTTTTTT.

This clonotype showed up just a few times. The gene calls are TRBV6-5 and TRBJ2-5; a possible D gene is TRBD2 (6 bases). Trimming cost V 4 bases and J 7 bases, with 16 bases left between them. Germline V gives CDR1 MNHEY, CDR2 SVGAGI. The length of the CDR3 is 14 residues. The CDR3 region has the DNA TGTGCCAGCAGTTCCGGAGGGGTAGCCGGGACCCAGTACTTC. Translating gives CASSSGGVAGTQYF.

This chain uses TRBV2 with TRBJ1-6, with D possibly TRBD1 on 5 matching bases. This CDR3 comprises 14 residues. V dropped 6 bases and J dropped 9 bases, with 15 bases sitting between them. Germline V CDR1 and CDR2: SNHLY, FYNNEI. The CDR3 protein is CASSQSTGTSPLHF. As DNA, the CDR3 is TGTGCCAGCAGCCAATCCACCGGGACTTCACCCCTCCACTTT.

Only a few counts were recorded for this clonotype. The chain carries TRBV7-2 and TRBJ2-2; 7 bases are a match to TRBD2. The CDR3 totals 15 residues. V shed 6 bases, J shed 5 bases, and the junction held 9 bases outside the gene matches. Germline assignment: CDR1 SGHTA and CDR2 FQGNSA. CDR3 sequence reads: CASRGIAGRTGELFF. The CDR3 DNA is TGTGCCAGCAGAGGGATAGCGGGTAGAACCGGGGAGCTGTTTTTT.

This clonotype has at least ten counts. The CDR3 loop is CASSLEQGAYEQYF. CDR3 coding DNA: TGTGCCAGCAGCTTAGAACAGGGTGCCTACGAGCAGTACTTC. The chain carries TRBV7-6 and TRBJ2-7, with D tentatively TRBD1 (6 bases). Trimming removed 1 base from V and 2 bases from J, with 9 bases in between. CDR3 length equals 14 residues. Germline assignment: CDR1 SGHVS and CDR2 FNYEAQ.

The V and J genes are TRBV5-1 and TRBJ2-1; 11 bases are a match to TRBD2. Unmatched junction bases numbered 3, after V lost 0 bases and J lost 10 bases. Germline values: CDR1 SGHRS, CDR2 YFSETQ. The CDR3 is 14 amino acids. The CDR3 sequence: CASSLELAGEEQFF. The CDR3 DNA reads TGCGCCAGCAGCTTGGAACTAGCGGGGGAGGAGCAGTTCTTC.

A few counts support this clonotype. This chain joins TRBV5-6 and TRBJ1-1, with a weak D call TRBD1 (5 bases). V was clipped by 0 bases and J by 1 base, with 10 bases between them. The CDR3 sequence is 15 residues long. In germline, CDR1 is SGHDT, CDR2 YYEEEE. The DNA of the CDR3 is TGTGCCAGCAGCTTGGATGGGGCAGCGAACACTGAAGCTTTCTTT. The encoded protein is CASSLDGAANTEAFF. Together with reference TRBV5-6 and TRBJ1-1, the CDR3 gives the full variable domain: DAGVTQSPTHLIKTRGQQVTLRCSPKSGHDTVSWYQQALGQGPQFIFQYYEEEERQRGNFPDRFSGHQFPNYSSELNVNALLLGDSALYLCASSLDGAANTEAFFGQGTRLTVV.

The chain joins TRBV7-2 to TRBJ1-2; 7 nucleotides agree with TRBD1. V lost 6 bases to trimming and J lost 3 bases; unmatched junction nucleotides: 13. Germline assignment: CDR1 SGHTA and CDR2 FQGNSA. The CDR3 has 16 residues. The CDR3, as DNA: TGTGCCAGCAGTTACATCCCTAGGGGGCCCGACTATGGCTACACCTTC. Its protein is CASSYIPRGPDYGYTF.

The CDR3 loop is CSASEGSSAEAFF. The CDR3 DNA follows: TGCAGTGCTAGCGAAGGGAGTTCGGCTGAAGCTTTCTTT. The chain combines TRBV20-1 with TRBJ1-1, with D uncertain. CDR3 length: 13 residues. Germline V gives CDR1 DFQATT, CDR2 SNEGSKA (reference sequence). Trimming shortened V by 3 bases and J by 6 bases, and 14 bases separated the two germline ends.

A few counts support this clonotype. CDR3 in amino acids: CSVEGGSSSYNEQFF. CDR3 DNA: TGCAGCGTTGAAGGGGGATCGAGCTCCTACAATGAGCAGTTCTTC. This rearrangement joins TRBV29-1 to TRBJ2-1; D is uncertain. The CDR3 consists of 15 residues. Germline values: CDR1 SQVTM, CDR2 ANQGSEA. Trimming cost V 1 base and J 0 bases, with 10 bases left between them.

This clonotype has only a few counts. The V call is TRBV29-1, the J call TRBJ2-7; 7 nucleotides align to TRBD1. The J segment lost 0 bases and the V segment lost 6 bases, leaving 5 bases of the junction unmatched. Per germline, CDR1 SQVTM and CDR2 ANQGSEA. This CDR3 is built from 13 residues. CDR3 protein: CSVRDSSSYEQYF. CDR3 DNA: TGCAGCGTCCGGGACAGTAGCTCCTACGAGCAGTACTTC.

In this sample, this clonotype turned up a few times. This rearrangement joins TRBV5-6 to TRBJ2-5; 8 bases align to TRBD1. Germline loops: CDR1 SGHDT, CDR2 YYEEEE. The CDR3 is made up of 15 amino acids. J gave up 2 bases and V 4 bases, and 7 bases lay outside the gene matches. The CDR3 sequence: CASSTVRTGQETQYF. The CDR3 DNA sequence: TGTGCCAGCAGCACTGTACGGACAGGGCAAGAGACCCAGTACTTC.

The genes are TRBV6-5 and TRBJ1-6; TRBD1 might be the D (6 bases). This CDR3 spans 12 amino acids. The V end lost 7 bases, the J end lost 10 bases, and 11 bases lay between the germline ends. CDR1 is MNHEY, CDR2 SVGAGI, per germline. CDR3 region: CASKQGGSPLHF. The CDR3 coding sequence is TGTGCCAGCAAACAGGGCGGATCACCCCTCCACTTT.

The chain is built from TRBV15 and TRBJ2-2; 9 nucleotides line up with TRBD1. Unmatched junction bases numbered 11, after V lost 5 bases and J lost 4 bases. This CDR3 comprises 17 residues. Germline CDR1 is LNHNV and CDR2 is YYDKDF (reference sequence). The CDR3 reads CATSPTIRTGATGELFF. In nucleotides, the CDR3 is TGTGCCACCAGCCCCACCATCCGGACAGGGGCCACCGGGGAGCTGTTTTTT.